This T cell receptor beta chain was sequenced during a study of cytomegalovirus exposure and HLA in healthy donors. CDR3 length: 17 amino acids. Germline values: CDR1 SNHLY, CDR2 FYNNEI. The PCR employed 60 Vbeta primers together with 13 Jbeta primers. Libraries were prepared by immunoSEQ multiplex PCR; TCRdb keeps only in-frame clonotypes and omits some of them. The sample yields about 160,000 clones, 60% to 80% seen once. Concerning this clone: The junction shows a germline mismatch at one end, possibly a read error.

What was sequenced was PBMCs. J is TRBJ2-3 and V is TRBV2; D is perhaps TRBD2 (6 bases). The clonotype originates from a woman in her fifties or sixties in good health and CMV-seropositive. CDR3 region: CAGRGSRAGTSTDTQYF. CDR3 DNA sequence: TGTGCCGGCAGAGGGTCCCGGGCAGGGACTAGCACAGATACGCAGTATTTT. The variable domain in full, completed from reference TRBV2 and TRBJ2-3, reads EPEVTQTPSHQVTQMGQEVILRCVPISNHLYFYWYRQILGQKVEFLVSFYNNEISEKSEIFDDQFSVERPDGSNFTLKIRSTKLEDSAMYFCAGRGSRAGTSTDTQYFGPGTRLTVL.